This TCR beta chain was found in a study of shared clonotypes between healthy human individuals. Study at large: Three plates each covered CD4 naive and memory; CD8 naive two, CD8 memory one.

Into CD45RA+ naive and CD45RA-negative memory subsets, the CD4+ cells were split. On this clone itself: Its antigen is as yet unknown.

Whole-study findings and limits: Rarefaction showed that sequencing of sorted subsets was incomplete (despite large depth).

Authors' processing steps: ImmunoSEQ output held junction-only sequences without quality scores, so filtering differed. Clones were read by immunoSEQ multiplex PCR, and TCRdb kept only the in-frame ones, dropping some. V and J calls and clone size come straight from that table; D and trimming were deduced from the DNA. The table shows around 700,000 clones, with about two thirds occurring only once. CDR1 and CDR2 from the germline V gene are SGHVS and FNYEAQ. J gave up 6 bases and V 2 bases, and 14 bases lay outside the gene matches. This CDR3 is 17 amino acids long. Input material: memory CD4+ T cells sorted from blood. Subset specified: CD45RA-negative fraction. The TCR was taken from a woman aged 25-40 years in good health. This sequence joins TRBV7-6 and TRBJ2-3, with 7 bases that match TRBD2. The CDR3 region is CASSLMPSGTTVDTQYF. CDR3 in DNA: TGTGCCAGCAGCTTAATGCCTAGCGGCACGACCGTGGATACGCAGTATTTT.